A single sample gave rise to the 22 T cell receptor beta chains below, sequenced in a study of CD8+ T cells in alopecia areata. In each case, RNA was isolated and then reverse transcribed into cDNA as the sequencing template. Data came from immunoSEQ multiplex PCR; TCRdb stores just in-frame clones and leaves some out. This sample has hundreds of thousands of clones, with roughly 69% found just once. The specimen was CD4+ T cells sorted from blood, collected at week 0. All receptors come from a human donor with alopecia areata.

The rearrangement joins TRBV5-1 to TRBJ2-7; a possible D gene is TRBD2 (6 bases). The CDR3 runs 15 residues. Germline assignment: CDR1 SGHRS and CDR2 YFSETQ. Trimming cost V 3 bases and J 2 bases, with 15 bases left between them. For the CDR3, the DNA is TGCGCCAGCAGCTCCAACGGGAGACGAGCCTACGAGCAGTACTTC. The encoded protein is CASSSNGRRAYEQYF. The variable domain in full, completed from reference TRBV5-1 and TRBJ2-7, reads KAGVTQTPRYLIKTRGQQVTLSCSPISGHRSVSWYQQTPGQGLQFLFEYFSETQRNKGNFPGRFSGRQFSNSRSEMNVSTLELGDSALYLCASSSNGRRAYEQYFGPGTRLTVT.

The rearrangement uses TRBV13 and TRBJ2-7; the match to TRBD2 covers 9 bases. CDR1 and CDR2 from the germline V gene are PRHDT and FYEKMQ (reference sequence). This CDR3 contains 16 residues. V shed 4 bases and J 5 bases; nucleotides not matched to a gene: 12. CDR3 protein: CASSSRRGGAYNEQYF. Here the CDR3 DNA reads TGTGCCAGCAGCTCGCGTCGCGGGGGGGCTTACAACGAGCAGTACTTC.

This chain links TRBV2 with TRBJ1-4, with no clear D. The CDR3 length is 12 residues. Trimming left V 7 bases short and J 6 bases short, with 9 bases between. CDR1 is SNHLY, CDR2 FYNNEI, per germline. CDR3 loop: CASKKADEKLFF. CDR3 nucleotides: TGTGCCAGCAAGAAGGCAGATGAAAAACTGTTTTTT. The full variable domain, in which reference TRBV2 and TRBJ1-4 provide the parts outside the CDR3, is EPEVTQTPSHQVTQMGQEVILRCVPISNHLYFYWYRQILGQKVEFLVSFYNNEISEKSEIFDDQFSVERPDGSNFTLKIRSTKLEDSAMYFCASKKADEKLFFGSGTQLSVL.

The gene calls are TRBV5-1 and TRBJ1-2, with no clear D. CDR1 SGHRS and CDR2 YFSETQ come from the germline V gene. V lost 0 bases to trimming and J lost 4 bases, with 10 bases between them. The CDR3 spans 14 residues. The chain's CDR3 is CASSLAAGSYGYTF. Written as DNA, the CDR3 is TGCGCCAGCAGCTTGGCGGCGGGGAGCTATGGCTACACCTTC.

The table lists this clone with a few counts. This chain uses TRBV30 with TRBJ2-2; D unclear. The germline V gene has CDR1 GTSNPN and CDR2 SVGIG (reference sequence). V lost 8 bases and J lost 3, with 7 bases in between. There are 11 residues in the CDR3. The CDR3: CARRHTGELFF. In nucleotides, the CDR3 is TGTGCCCGCCGGCACACCGGGGAGCTGTTTTTT.

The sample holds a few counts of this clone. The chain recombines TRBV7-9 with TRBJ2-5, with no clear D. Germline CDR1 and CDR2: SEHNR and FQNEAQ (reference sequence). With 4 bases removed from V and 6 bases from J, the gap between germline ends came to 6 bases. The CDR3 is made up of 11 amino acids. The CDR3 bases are TGTGCCAGCAGCTCGTTGCAGACCCAGTACTTC. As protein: CASSSLQTQYF.

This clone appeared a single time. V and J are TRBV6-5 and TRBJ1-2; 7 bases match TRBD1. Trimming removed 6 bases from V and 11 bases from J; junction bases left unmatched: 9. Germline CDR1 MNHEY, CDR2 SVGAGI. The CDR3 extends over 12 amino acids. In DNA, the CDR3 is TGTGCCAGCAGCCTTAACAGGGGCACATACACCTTC. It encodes CASSLNRGTYTF.

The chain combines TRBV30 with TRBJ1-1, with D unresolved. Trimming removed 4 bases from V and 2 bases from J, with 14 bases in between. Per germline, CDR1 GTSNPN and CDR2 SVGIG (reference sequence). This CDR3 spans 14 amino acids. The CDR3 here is CAWTWPGLNTEAFF. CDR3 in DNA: TGTGCCTGGACGTGGCCGGGATTAAACACTGAAGCTTTCTTT.

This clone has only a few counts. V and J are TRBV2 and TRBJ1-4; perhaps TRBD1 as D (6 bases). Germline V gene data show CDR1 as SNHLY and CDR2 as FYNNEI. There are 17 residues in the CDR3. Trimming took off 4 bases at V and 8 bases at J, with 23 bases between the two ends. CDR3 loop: CASSVEQGYGRMEKLFF. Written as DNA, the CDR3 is TGTGCCAGCAGTGTGGAACAGGGCTACGGTCGAATGGAAAAACTGTTTTTT.

The DNA of the CDR3 is TGCGCCAGCAGCTTGGCTCAGTACAATGAGCAGTTCTTC. Translating gives CASSLAQYNEQFF. V is TRBV5-1 and J is TRBJ2-1; no reliable D call. This CDR3 comprises 13 residues. CDR1 and CDR2 from the germline V gene are SGHRS and YFSETQ. The V and J ends lost 0 bases and 4 bases respectively, with 5 bases between them. The variable domain in full, completed from reference TRBV5-1 and TRBJ2-1, reads KAGVTQTPRYLIKTRGQQVTLSCSPISGHRSVSWYQQTPGQGLQFLFEYFSETQRNKGNFPGRFSGRQFSNSRSEMNVSTLELGDSALYLCASSLAQYNEQFFGPGTRLTVL.

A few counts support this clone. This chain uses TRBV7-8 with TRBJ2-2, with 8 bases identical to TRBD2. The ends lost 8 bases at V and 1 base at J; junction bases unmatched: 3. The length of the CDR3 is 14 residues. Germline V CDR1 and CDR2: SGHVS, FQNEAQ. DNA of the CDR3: TGTGCCAGCGGCGCGGGGGGGAACACCGGGGAGCTGTTTTTT. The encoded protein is CASGAGGNTGELFF.

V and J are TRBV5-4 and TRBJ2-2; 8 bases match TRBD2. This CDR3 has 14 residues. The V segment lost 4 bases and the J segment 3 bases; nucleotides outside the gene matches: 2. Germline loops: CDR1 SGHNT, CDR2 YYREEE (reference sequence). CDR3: CASSREGHTGELFF. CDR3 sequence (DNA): TGTGCCAGCAGCCGGGAGGGGCACACCGGGGAGCTGTTTTTT.

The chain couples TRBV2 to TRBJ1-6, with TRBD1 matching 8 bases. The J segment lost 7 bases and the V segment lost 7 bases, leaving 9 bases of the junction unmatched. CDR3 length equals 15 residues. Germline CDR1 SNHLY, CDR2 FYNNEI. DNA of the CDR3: TGTGCCAGCACCGGACAGGGTGGTCCAAATTCACCCCTCCACTTT. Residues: CASTGQGGPNSPLHF. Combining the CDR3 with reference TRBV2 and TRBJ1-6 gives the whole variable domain EPEVTQTPSHQVTQMGQEVILRCVPISNHLYFYWYRQILGQKVEFLVSFYNNEISEKSEIFDDQFSVERPDGSNFTLKIRSTKLEDSAMYFCASTGQGGPNSPLHFGNGTRLTVT.

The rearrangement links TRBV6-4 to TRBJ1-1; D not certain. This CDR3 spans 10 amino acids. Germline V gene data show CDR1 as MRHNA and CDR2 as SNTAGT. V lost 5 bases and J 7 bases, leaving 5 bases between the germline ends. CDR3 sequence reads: CASSWYEAFF. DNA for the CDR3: TGTGCCAGCAGTTGGTATGAAGCTTTCTTT.

The CDR3 here is CASSPQGFNQLYGYTF. CDR3 sequence (DNA): TGTGCCAGCAGCCCCCAGGGCTTCAACCAACTCTATGGCTACACCTTC. The rearrangement links TRBV7-9 to TRBJ1-2; maybe TRBD1 (5 bases). With 5 bases removed from V and 4 bases from J, the gap between germline ends came to 20 bases. This CDR3 has 16 amino acids. Looked up from germline, CDR1 is SEHNR and CDR2 is FQNEAQ (reference sequence).

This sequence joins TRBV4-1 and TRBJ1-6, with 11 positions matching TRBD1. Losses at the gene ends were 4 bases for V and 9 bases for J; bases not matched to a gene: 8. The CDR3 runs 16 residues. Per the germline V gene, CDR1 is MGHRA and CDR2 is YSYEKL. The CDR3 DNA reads TGCGCCAGCAGCCTACTCGGACAGGGGGCAAGTTCACCCCTCCACTTT. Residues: CASSLLGQGASSPLHF.

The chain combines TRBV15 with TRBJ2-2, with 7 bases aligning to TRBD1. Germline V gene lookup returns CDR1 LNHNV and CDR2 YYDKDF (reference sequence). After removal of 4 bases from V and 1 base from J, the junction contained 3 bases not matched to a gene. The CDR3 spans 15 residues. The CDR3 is CATSTDRVNTGELFF. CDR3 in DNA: TGTGCCACCAGCACTGACAGGGTGAACACCGGGGAGCTGTTTTTT.

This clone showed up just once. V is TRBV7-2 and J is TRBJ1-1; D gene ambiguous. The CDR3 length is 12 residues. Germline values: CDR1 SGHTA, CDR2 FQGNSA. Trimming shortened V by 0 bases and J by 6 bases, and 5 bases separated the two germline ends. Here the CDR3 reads CASSLAASEAFF. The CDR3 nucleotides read TGTGCCAGCAGCTTAGCAGCCTCTGAAGCTTTCTTT. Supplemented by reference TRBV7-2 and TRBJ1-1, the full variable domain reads GAGVSQSPSNKVTEKGKDVELRCDPISGHTALYWYRQSLGQGLEFLIYFQGNSAPDKSGLPSDRFSAERTGGSVSTLTIQRTQQEDSAVYLCASSLAASEAFFGQGTRLTVV.

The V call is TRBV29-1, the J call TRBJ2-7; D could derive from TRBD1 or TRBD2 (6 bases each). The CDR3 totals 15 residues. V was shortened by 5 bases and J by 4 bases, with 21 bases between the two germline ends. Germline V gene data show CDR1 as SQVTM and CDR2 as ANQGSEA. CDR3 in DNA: TGCAGCGTTAGGGGCCGGGGGCAGGTCGGGTACGAGCAGTACTTC. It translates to CSVRGRGQVGYEQYF.

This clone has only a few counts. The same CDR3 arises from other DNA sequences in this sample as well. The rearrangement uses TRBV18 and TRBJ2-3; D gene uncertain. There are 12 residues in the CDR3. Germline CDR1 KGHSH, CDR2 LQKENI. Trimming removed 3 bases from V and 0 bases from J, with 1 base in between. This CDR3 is CASSPSTDTQYF. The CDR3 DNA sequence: TGTGCCAGCTCACCGAGCACAGATACGCAGTATTTT.

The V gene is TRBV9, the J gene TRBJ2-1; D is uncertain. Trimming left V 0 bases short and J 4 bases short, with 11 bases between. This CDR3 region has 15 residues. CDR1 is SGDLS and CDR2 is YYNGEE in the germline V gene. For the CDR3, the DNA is TGTGCCAGCAGCGTAGCGGTCCAGGCTTACAATGAGCAGTTCTTC. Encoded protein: CASSVAVQAYNEQFF. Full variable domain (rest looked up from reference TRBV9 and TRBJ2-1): DSGVTQTPKHLITATGQRVTLRCSPRSGDLSVYWYQQSLDQGLQFLIQYYNGEERAKGNILERFSAQQFPDLHSELNLSSLELGDSALYFCASSVAVQAYNEQFFGPGTRLTVL.

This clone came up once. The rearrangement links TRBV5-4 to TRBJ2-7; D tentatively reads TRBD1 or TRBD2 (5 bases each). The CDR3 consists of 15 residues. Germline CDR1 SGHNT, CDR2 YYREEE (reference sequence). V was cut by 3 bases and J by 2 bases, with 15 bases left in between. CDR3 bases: TGTGCCAGCAGCTCCGGTGGGACCCATGCCTACGAGCAGTACTTC. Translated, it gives CASSSGGTHAYEQYF.